This T cell receptor (beta chain) is from a study of shared clonotypes between healthy human individuals. General observations from the study: Rarefaction analysis demonstrated incomplete sorted-subset sequencing notwithstanding large depth. Larger estimated richness was generally seen in naive subsets than in memory subsets. The study drew on few donors, limiting represented genetic and exposure-history diversity.

Generated by immunoSEQ multiplex PCR, the TCRdb table keeps only in-frame clones and is missing some. Here the sample spans about 1 million clones, about 76% being singletons. For this clone: The antigen is unknown.

Donors comprised healthy HIV-negative adults lacking recent acute infections or vaccinations. CDR1 MDHEN and CDR2 SYDVKM come from the germline V gene. The junction had 10 bases not matched to a gene; V was cut back by 3 bases and J by 10 bases. The CDR3 length is 15 residues. The V and J genes are TRBV28 and TRBJ2-1; TRBD2 aligns across 9 bases. The clonotype originates from a man aged 18 to 35 in good health. Sequenced sample: memory CD4+ T cells sorted from blood. Subset specified: CD45RA-negative fraction. Here the CDR3 DNA reads TGTGCCAGCAGTTTGAGCCTAGCGGGGACCGGGGAGCAGTTCTTC. This translates into CASSLSLAGTGEQFF.